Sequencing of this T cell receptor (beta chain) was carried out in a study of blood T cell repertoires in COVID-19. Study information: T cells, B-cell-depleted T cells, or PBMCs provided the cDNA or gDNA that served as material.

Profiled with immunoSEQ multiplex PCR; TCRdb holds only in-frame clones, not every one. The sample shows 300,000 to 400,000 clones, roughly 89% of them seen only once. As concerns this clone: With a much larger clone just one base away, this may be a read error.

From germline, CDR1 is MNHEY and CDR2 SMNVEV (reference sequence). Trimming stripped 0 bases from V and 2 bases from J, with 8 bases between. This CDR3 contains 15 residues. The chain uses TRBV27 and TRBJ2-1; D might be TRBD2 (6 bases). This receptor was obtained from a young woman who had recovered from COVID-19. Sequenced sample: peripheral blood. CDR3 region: CASSLSSGPYNEQFF. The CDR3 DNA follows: TGTGCCAGCAGTTTATCTAGCGGCCCCTACAATGAGCAGTTCTTC.